What follows are 5 T cell receptor beta chains derived from one specimen sequenced in a study of identical twins. MiXCR, run by TCRdb on the 5' RACE reads, gives a single entry per CDR3 protein. The data hold 260,000 or so distinct CDR3 sequences, with 7.5% observed a single time. These data were likewise used in another study, on yellow fever vaccine responses in identical twins.

The specimen sequenced was CD8+ T cells sorted from blood. The receptors stem from a woman between 18 and 29 years old in good health.

This clonotype has a count of ten or more. The chain carries TRBV29-1 and TRBJ2-5; D perhaps matches TRBD1 (5 bases). Germline V gene lookup returns CDR1 SQVTM and CDR2 ANQGSEA. The CDR3 spans 14 residues. Deletions cut 3 bases from V and 7 bases from J, with 18 bases between. CDR3: CSVDGLGDIGTQYF. CDR3 DNA sequence: TGCAGCGTTGATGGTTTAGGGGATATCGGGACCCAGTACTTC.

The chain links TRBV6-1 to TRBJ2-2, with D perhaps TRBD1 or TRBD2 (7 bases each). CDR1 and CDR2 (germline): MNHNS, SASEGT. Trimming stripped 6 bases from V and 5 bases from J, with 19 bases between. The CDR3 extends over 16 amino acids. CDR3 protein: CASRDTGVAGTGELFF. The CDR3 DNA reads as TGTGCCAGCAGAGACACAGGGGTAGCGGGTACCGGGGAGCTGTTTTTT.

The J gene is TRBJ2-3, the V gene TRBV20-1, with 8 bases aligning to TRBD2. This CDR3 is built from 15 residues. With V trimmed by 1 base and J by 5 bases, 8 bases remained unmatched. Germline CDR1 reads DFQATT; CDR2 reads SNEGSKA (reference sequence). CDR3 in amino acids: CSARVAGGPGDTQYF. In nucleotides, the CDR3 is TGCAGTGCTAGAGTTGCGGGAGGCCCCGGAGATACGCAGTATTTT.

The chain employs TRBV29-1 and TRBJ2-1; D is perhaps TRBD2 (7 bases). CDR1 is SQVTM and CDR2 is ANQGSEA in the germline V gene. This CDR3 has 14 residues. The germline V and J ends were trimmed by 3 bases and 7 bases, with 16 bases remaining between them. The CDR3 region is CSVEGGARGNEQFF. CDR3 nucleotides: TGCAGCGTTGAGGGGGGGGCGAGGGGGAATGAGCAGTTCTTC.

At least ten counts were recorded for this clonotype. The chain carries TRBV10-3 and TRBJ2-3, with a tentative D call TRBD2 (6 bases). From germline, CDR1 is ENHRY and CDR2 SYGVKD. The CDR3 consists of 17 residues. Between the trimmed V and J ends, which lost 2 bases and 0 bases, there was a span of 15 bases. The CDR3 loop is CAISEALAGGSTDTQYF. The CDR3 nucleotides read TGTGCCATCAGTGAGGCACTAGCAGGAGGAAGCACAGATACGCAGTATTTT.